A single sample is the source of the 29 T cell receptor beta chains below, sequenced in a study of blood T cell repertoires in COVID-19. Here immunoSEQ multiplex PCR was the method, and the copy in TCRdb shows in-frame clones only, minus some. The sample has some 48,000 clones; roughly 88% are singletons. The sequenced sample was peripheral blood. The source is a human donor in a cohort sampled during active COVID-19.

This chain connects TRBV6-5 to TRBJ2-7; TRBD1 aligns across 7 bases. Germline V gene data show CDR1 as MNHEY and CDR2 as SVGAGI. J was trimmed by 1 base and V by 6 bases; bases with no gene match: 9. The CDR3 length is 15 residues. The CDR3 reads CASSRTGKESYEQYF. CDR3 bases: TGTGCCAGCAGCCGGACAGGAAAAGAATCCTACGAGCAGTACTTC.

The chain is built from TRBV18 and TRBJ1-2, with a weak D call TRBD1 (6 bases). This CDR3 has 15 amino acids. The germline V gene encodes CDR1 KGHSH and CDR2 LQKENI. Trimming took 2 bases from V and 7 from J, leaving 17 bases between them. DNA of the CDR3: TGTGCCAGCTCACCATCCCGGGGGGCGCAGGGTGGCTACACCTTC. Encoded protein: CASSPSRGAQGGYTF. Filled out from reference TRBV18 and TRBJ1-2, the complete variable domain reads NAGVMQNPRHLVRRRGQEARLRCSPMKGHSHVYWYRQLPEEGLKFMVYLQKENIIDESGMPKERFSAEFPKEGPSILRIQQVVRGDSAAYFCASSPSRGAQGGYTFGSGTRLTVV.

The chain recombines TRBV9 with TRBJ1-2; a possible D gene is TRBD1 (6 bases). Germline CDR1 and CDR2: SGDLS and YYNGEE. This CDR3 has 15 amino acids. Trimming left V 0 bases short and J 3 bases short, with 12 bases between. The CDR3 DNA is TGTGCCAGCAGCGTAGCAGAGGACAGATACTATGGCTACACCTTC. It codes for CASSVAEDRYYGYTF.

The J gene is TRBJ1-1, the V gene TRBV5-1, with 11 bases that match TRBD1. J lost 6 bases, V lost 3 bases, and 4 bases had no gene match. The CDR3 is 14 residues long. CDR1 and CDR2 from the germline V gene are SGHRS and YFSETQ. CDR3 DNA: TGCGCCAGCAGCTGGACAGGGGGCGGAGCTGAAGCTTTCTTT. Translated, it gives CASSWTGGGAEAFF.

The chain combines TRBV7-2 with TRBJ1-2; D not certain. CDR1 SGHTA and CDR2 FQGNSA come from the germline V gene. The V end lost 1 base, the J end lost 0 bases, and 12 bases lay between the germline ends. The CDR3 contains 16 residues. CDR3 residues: CASSLDSTLANYGYTF. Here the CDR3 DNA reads TGTGCCAGCAGCTTAGACAGTACCTTAGCTAACTATGGCTACACCTTC. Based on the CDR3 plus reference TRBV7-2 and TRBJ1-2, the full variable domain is GAGVSQSPSNKVTEKGKDVELRCDPISGHTALYWYRQSLGQGLEFLIYFQGNSAPDKSGLPSDRFSAERTGGSVSTLTIQRTQQEDSAVYLCASSLDSTLANYGYTFGSGTRLTVV.

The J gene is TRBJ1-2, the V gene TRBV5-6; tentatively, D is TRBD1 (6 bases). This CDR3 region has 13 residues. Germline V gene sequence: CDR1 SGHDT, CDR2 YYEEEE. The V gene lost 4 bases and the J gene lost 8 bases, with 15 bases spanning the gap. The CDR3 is CASSLGTTNGYTF. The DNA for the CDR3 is TGTGCCAGCAGCCTGGGGACAACCAACGGCTACACCTTC.

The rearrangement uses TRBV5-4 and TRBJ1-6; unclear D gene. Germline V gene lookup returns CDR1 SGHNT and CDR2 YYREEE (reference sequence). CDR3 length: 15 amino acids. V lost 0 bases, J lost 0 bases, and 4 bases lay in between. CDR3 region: CASSLASSYNSPLHF. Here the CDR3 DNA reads TGTGCCAGCAGCTTGGCGAGCTCCTATAATTCACCCCTCCACTTT.

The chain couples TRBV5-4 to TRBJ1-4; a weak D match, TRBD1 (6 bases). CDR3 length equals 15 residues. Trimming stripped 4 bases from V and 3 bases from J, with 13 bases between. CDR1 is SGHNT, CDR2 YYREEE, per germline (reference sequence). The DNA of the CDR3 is TGTGCCAGCAGCACACAGGGTAGGCCTAATGAAAAACTGTTTTTT. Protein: CASSTQGRPNEKLFF.

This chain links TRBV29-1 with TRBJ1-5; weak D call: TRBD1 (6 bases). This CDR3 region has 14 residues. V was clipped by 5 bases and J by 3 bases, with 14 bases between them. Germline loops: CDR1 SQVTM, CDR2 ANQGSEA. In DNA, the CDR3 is TGCAGCGTTCGATCGGACAGAATCAATCAGCCCCAGCATTTT. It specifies CSVRSDRINQPQHF. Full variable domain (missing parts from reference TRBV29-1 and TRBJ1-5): SAVISQKPSRDICQRGTSLTIQCQVDSQVTMMFWYRQQPGQSLTLIATANQGSEATYESGFVIDKFPISRPNLTFSTLTVSNMSPEDSSIYLCSVRSDRINQPQHFGDGTRLSIL.

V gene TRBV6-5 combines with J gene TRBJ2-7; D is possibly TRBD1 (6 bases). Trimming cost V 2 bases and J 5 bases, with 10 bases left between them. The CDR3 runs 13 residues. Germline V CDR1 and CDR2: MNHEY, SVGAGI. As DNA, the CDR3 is TGTGCCAGCAGTTACGACAGGCTGGACGAGCAGTACTTC. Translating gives CASSYDRLDEQYF.

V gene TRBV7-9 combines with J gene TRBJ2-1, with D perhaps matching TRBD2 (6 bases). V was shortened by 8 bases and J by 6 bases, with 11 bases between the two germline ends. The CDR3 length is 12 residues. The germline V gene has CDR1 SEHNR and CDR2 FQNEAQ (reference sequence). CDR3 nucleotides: TGTGCCAGCGCGGGGCCGATCAATGAGCAGTTCTTC. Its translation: CASAGPINEQFF. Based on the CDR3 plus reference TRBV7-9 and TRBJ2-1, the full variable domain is DTGVSQNPRHKITKRGQNVTFRCDPISEHNRLYWYRQTLGQGPEFLTYFQNEAQLEKSRLLSDRFSAERPKGSFSTLEIQRTEQGDSAMYLCASAGPINEQFFGPGTRLTVL.

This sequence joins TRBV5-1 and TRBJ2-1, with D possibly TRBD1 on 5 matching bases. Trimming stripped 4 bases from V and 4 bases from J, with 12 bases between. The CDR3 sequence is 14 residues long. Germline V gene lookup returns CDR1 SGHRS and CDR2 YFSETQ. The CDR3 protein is CASSVEAGYNEQFF. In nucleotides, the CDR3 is TGCGCCAGCAGCGTCGAAGCAGGGTACAATGAGCAGTTCTTC.

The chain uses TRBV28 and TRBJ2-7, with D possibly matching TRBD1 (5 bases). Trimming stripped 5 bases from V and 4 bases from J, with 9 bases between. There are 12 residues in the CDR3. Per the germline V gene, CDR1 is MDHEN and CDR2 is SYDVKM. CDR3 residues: CASSLQAYEQYF. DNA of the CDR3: TGTGCCAGCAGTCTACAGGCTTACGAGCAGTACTTC.

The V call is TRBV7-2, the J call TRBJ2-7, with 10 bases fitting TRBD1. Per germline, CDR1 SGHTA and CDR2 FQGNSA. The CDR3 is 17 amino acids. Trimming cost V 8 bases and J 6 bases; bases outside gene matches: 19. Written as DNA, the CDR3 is TGTGCCAGCGTCTTCCAATTATCCGGGACAGGGGTTCGCGAGCAGTACTTC. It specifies CASVFQLSGTGVREQYF.

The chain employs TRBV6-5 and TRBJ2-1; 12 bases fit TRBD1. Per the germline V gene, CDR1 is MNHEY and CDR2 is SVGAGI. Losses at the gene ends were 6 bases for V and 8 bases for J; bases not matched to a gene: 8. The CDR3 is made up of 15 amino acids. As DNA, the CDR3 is TGTGCCAGCAGGGGATTCGGGACAGGGGGCGATGAGCAGTTCTTC. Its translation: CASRGFGTGGDEQFF.

The CDR3 sequence: CASSQDPHHSYNEQFF. The CDR3 DNA follows: TGTGCCAGCAGCCAAGATCCCCATCACTCCTACAATGAGCAGTTCTTC. The chain joins TRBV4-2 to TRBJ2-1; no firm D call. The germline V gene encodes CDR1 LGHNA and CDR2 YNFKEQ. The CDR3 is made up of 16 amino acids. Trimming took 0 bases from V and 0 from J, leaving 9 bases between them.

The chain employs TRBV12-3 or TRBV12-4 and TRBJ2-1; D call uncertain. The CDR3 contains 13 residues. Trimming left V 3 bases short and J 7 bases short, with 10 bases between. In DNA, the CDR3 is TGTGCCAGCAGTTTCACTATTGGGAATGAGCAGTTCTTC. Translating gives CASSFTIGNEQFF.

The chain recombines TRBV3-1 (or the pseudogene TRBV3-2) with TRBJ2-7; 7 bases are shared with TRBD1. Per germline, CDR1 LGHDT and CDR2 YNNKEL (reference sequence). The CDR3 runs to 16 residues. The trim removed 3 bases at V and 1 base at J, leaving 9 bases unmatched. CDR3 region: CASSHRDRKKSYEQYF. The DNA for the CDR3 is TGTGCCAGCAGCCACCGGGACAGAAAAAAATCCTACGAGCAGTACTTC.

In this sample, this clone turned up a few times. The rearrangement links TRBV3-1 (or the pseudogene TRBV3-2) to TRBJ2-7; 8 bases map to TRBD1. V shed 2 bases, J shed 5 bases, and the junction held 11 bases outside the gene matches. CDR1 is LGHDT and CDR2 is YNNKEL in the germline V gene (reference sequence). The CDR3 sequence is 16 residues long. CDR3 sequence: CASSQYTRTGIHEQYF. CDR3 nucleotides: TGTGCCAGCAGCCAATATACCCGGACAGGGATCCACGAGCAGTACTTC.

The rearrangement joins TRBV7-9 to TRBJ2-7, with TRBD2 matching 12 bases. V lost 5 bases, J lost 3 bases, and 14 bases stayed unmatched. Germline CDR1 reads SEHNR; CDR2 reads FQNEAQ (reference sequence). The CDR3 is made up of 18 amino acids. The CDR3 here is CASSRLGGLAGSGYEQYF. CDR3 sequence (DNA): TGTGCCAGCAGCCGTCTGGGGGGACTAGCGGGCTCAGGCTACGAGCAGTACTTC.

CDR3 coding DNA: TGTGCCAGCAGTTTAGGGACAGGGGATAGCTACACCTTC. It specifies CASSLGTGDSYTF. This chain connects TRBV12-3 or TRBV12-4 to TRBJ1-2; 9 bases match TRBD1. The ends lost 1 base at V and 9 bases at J; junction bases unmatched: 3. The CDR3 runs to 13 residues.

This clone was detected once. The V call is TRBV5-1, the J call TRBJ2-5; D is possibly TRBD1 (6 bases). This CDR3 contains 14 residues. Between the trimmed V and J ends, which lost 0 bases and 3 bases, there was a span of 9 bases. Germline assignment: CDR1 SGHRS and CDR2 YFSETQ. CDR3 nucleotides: TGCGCCAGCAGCTTGGCCGCAGGGGAAGAGACCCAGTACTTC. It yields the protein CASSLAAGEETQYF.

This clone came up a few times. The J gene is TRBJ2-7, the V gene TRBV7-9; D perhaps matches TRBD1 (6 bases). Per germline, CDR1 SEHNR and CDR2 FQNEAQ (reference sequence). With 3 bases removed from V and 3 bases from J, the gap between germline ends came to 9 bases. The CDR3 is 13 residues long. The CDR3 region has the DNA TGTGCCAGCAGCTTTGAACAGGGCTACGAGCAGTACTTC. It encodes CASSFEQGYEQYF.

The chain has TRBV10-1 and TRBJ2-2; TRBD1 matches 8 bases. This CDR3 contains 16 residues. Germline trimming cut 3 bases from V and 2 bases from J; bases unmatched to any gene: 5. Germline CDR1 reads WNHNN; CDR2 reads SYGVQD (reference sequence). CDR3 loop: CASSDRTGYNTGELFF. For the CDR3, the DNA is TGCGCCAGCAGTGATAGGACAGGGTATAACACCGGGGAGCTGTTTTTT.

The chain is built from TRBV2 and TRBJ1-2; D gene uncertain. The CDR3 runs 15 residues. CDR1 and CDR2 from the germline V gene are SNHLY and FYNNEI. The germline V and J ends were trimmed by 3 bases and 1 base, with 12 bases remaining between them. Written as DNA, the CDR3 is TGTGCCAGCAGTGACCCGAGGCGGGGTAACTATGGCTACACCTTC. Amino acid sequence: CASSDPRRGNYGYTF. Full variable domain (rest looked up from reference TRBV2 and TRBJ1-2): EPEVTQTPSHQVTQMGQEVILRCVPISNHLYFYWYRQILGQKVEFLVSFYNNEISEKSEIFDDQFSVERPDGSNFTLKIRSTKLEDSAMYFCASSDPRRGNYGYTFGSGTRLTVV.

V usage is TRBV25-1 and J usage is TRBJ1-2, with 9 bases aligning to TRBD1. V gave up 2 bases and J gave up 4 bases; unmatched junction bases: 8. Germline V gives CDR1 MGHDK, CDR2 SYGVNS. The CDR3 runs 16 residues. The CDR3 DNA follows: TGTGCCAGCAGTGAAAAGGTGGACAGGGGACGCTATGGCTACACCTTC. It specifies CASSEKVDRGRYGYTF.

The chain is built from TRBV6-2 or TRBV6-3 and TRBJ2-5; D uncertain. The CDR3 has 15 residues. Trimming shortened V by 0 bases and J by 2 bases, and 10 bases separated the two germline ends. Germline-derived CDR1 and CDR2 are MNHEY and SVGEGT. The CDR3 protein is CASSYSWFRQETQYF. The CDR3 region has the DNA TGTGCCAGCAGTTACTCATGGTTTCGGCAAGAGACCCAGTACTTC.

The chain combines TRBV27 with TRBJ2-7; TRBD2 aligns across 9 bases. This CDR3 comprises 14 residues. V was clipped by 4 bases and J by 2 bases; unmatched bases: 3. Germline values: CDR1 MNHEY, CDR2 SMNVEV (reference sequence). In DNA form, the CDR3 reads TGTGCCAGCAGTTCGGGACTAGCTCCCTACGAGCAGTACTTC. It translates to CASSSGLAPYEQYF.

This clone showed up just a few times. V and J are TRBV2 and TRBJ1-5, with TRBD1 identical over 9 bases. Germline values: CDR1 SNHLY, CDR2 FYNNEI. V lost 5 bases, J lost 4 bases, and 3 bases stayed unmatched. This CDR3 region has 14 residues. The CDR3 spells CASSRDRVNQPQHF. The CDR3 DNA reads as TGTGCCAGCAGTCGGGACAGGGTGAATCAGCCCCAGCATTTT.